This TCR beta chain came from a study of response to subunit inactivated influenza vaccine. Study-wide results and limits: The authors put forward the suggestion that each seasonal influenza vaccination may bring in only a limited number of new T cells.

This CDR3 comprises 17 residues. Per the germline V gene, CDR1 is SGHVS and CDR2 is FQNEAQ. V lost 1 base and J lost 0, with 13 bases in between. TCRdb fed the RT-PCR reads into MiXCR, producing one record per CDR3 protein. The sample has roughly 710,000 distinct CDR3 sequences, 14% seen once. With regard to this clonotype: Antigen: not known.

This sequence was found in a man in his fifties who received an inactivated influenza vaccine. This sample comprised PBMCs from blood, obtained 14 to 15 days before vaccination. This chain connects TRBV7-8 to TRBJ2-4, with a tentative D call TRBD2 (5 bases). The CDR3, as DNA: TGTGCCAGCAGCTTAGGAGCCAGCGGAATAGCCAAAAACATTCAGTACTTC. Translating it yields CASSLGASGIAKNIQYF.